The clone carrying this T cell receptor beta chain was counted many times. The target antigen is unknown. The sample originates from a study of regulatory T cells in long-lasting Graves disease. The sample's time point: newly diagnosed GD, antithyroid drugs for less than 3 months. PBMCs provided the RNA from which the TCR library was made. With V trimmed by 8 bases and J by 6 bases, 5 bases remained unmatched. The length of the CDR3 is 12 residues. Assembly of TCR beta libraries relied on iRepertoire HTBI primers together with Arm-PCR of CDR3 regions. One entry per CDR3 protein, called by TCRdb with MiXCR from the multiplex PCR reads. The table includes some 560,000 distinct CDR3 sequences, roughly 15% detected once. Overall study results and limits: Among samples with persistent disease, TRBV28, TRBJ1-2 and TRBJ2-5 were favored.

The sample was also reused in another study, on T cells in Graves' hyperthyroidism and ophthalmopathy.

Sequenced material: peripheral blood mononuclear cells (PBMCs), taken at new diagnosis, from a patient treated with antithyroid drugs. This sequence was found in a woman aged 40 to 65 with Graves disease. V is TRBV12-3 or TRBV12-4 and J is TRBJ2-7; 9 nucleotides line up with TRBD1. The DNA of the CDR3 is TGTGCCAGCGGCGGACAGGGGAGCGAGCAGTACTTC. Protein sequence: CASGGQGSEQYF.